Included here is one T cell receptor beta chain sequence, with context. This receptor's antigen is unknown. Base qualities are not provided; no much larger clone lies one nucleotide away. CDR1 MNHNS and CDR2 SASEGT were looked up in the germline V gene. V sheds 2 bases and J sheds 0 bases, leaving 10 bases between their ends. The CDR3 runs 16 amino acids, cysteine and phenylalanine included. This entry keeps only the CDR3 DNA: 48 bases, framed from base 1. Libraries were made using 5' RACE. The sequencer listed for this sample is Illumina HiSeq 2500. A second PCR of roughly 6 to 12 cycles was performed with a sample-barcoded 5' primer and a J-beta primer mix. Each TCR beta cDNA molecule received a unique molecular identifier from a template-switch 5' adaptor carrying 12 random nucleotides. Each sample yielded at least 3 million CDR3-containing paired-end reads. The Mint cDNA synthesis kit, primed by a TRBC-specific oligonucleotide, was used to synthesize first-strand cDNA from all RNA. After uracil-DNA glycosylase treatment, a first 18-cycle PCR used universal primers M1SS and BC2_uni_R on all cDNA. Turning to the authors' computational methods: For normalization, 1 million high-quality reads were randomly selected from each sample, with every read carrying a distinct molecular identifier. Reads sharing molecular identifiers were discarded rather than binned into consensus sequences. MiTCR, with a Q25 quality threshold and the strictest error-elimination algorithm, was used for CDR3 identification, clonotype clustering and error correction. A nonparametric unseen species model using Euler transformation provided a lower-bound estimate of total TCR beta diversity. TCRdb applied fastp at Q25 and MiXCR to the public reads, then kept only in-frame beta chains. Here each entry gathers all rows of one CDR3 protein and keeps the most common genes and DNA. TCRdb, not the authors, supplied the V and J calls. For this sample there are fewer than 950,000 distinct CDR3 sequences; around 34% appear just once. Of the sample, around 13% is held by the ten largest clones.

This specimen comes from a study of blood T cells in healthy people across ages (dated by TCRdb to about 2015). Study-wide context: Template switching captured roughly one uniquely barcoded TCR beta cDNA molecule per two T cells in model experiments. Using deep sequencing normalized with unique cDNA molecular identifiers, the study measured how TCR beta repertoire diversity changes with age. Four age groups were formed from the donors: young (average approximately 15 years), middle-aged (around 40), aged (roughly 56) and long-lived (approximately 80). To avoid experimental bias, donors of different ages were distributed randomly across sequencing lanes. Two additional independent replicas of 1 million unique cDNA reads from the same blood draw were analyzed for two donors (one aged 18 to 30 and one aged 80 or older).

The roughly 39 donors, aged roughly 6 to 100 years, were systemically healthy Caucasian individuals from Russia. Around 10 milliliters of peripheral blood were drawn from each donor into EDTA-treated Vacutainer tubes. Ficoll-Paque density-gradient centrifugation was used to isolate PBMCs, with at least 7 million per sample. Trizol reagent was used to extract total RNA from PBMCs, with at least 6 micrograms per sample. For every donor, an aliquot of PBMCs went through flow cytometry to measure the percentages of naive CD45RAhigh/CD27high T cells. Study-level results and caveats: Because donor CMV infection status was unknown, age-related changes in expanded clonotypes were potentially confounded. Compared with the aged group, more naive CD4+ T cells, fewer expanded clones and increased TCR diversity were shown by the long-lived group, suggesting age selection. Estimates of total diversity based on one million sequenced T cells were considered lower bounds and underestimates. Bulk unsorted PBMC profiling prevented conclusive comparison of naive and antigen-experienced compartments. Observed TCR beta diversity per million T cells fell roughly linearly with age, and a significant reduction was already apparent by age roughly 40. A strong correlation was found between observed TCR beta diversity and the percentage of naive T cells measured by flow cytometry.

The sample taken for sequencing was blood. The V gene is TRBV6-1 and the J gene is TRBJ1-4; the D gene is unclear. The TCR was taken from a man younger than 35 in good health. The CDR3 region has the sequence CASSEPPGPTNEKLFF. The DNA reads TGTGCCAGCAGTGAACCGCCTGGCCCAACTAATGAAAAACTGTTTTTT.